What follows is one T cell receptor (beta chain) and its context. Antigen unknown. This entry comes from a study of T cell responses to AZD1222 COVID-19 vaccine. Findings of the study overall: Among spike-specific TCRs, nearly half reportedly target unmutated variant regions. Spike-specific TCRs gained breadth and depth after people received two AZD1222 doses. At baseline, just six or seven AZD1222 recipients tested seropositive.

The protocol was immunoSEQ multiplex PCR, while the TCRdb copy is restricted to in-frame clones and leaves out a portion. The sample lists about 26,000 clones; around 90% were seen once. Pooling was applied to second doses at about 4 or about 12 weeks. The CDR3 length is 13 residues. Germline V lookup: CDR1 MNHEY, CDR2 SVGEGT. Between the trimmed V and J ends, which lost 4 bases and 7 bases, there was a span of 13 bases. V is TRBV6-2 or TRBV6-3 and J is TRBJ1-2; D is uncertain. The source of this sequence is an adult who received the AZD1222 COVID-19 vaccine. Sequenced material: peripheral blood, taken 28 days after the second AZD1222 dose. CDR3 residues: CASSFTHARGYTF. Here the CDR3 DNA reads TGTGCCAGCAGTTTTACACATGCCCGTGGCTACACCTTC.